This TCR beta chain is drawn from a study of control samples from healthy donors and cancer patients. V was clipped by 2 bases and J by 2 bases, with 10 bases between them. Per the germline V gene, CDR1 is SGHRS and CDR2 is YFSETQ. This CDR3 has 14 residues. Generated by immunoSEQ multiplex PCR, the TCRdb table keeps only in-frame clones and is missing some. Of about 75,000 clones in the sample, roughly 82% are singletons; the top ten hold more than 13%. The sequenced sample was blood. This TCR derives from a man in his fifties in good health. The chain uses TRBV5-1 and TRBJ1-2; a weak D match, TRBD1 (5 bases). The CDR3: CASSFGGENYGYTF. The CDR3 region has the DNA TGCGCCAGCAGCTTTGGAGGGGAAAACTATGGCTACACCTTC.